The 10 T cell receptor beta chains presented below share a single source sample, sequenced in a study of vaccination and CD4 T cells after COVID-19. No antigen has been identified for these receptors. Researchers used the Oncomine TCR Beta short-read assay to sequence DNA from cultured CD4+ T cells. TCRdb itself ran the PCR reads through MiXCR, one entry per CDR3 protein. In the table there are 12,000 or so distinct CDR3 sequences, 50% to 60% of which are singletons. Treatment: approximately 9-day PBMC culture with coronavirus spike peptide pools or control peptides (ViraFEST assay). The sample comprised CD4+ T cells from blood, cultured in vitro. These receptor sequences come from a human donor who had recovered from COVID-19.

This sequence joins TRBV7-8 and TRBJ2-7; D tentatively reads TRBD1 or TRBD2 (5 bases each). The V end lost 5 bases, the J end lost 6 bases, and 14 bases lay between the germline ends. The CDR3 is 13 residues long. Germline CDR1 is SGHVS and CDR2 is FQNEAQ. The CDR3 protein is CASSLLLGTEQYF. CDR3 bases: TGTGCCAGCAGCCTCCTTTTGGGGACCGAGCAGTACTTC.

This clonotype is judged medium-sized. The gene calls are TRBV5-1 and TRBJ2-1; 8 bases are shared with TRBD1. The CDR3 totals 15 residues. V was pared by 1 base and J by 9 bases, with 9 bases of the junction left unmatched. CDR1 is SGHRS and CDR2 is YFSETQ in the germline V gene. CDR3 region: CASSLRGRGLGEQFF. CDR3 DNA: TGCGCCAGCAGCTTGCGGGGCAGGGGGCTAGGTGAGCAGTTCTTC.

This chain connects TRBV20-1 to TRBJ1-4, with a weak D call TRBD1 (5 bases). The CDR3 contains 13 residues. CDR1 and CDR2 from the germline V gene are DFQATT and SNEGSKA (reference sequence). The V and J ends lost 5 bases and 6 bases respectively, with 13 bases between them. Here the CDR3 DNA reads TGCAGTGCTCCTTGGGGACCTGATGAAAAACTGTTTTTT. Translated, it gives CSAPWGPDEKLFF.

This clonotype was detected only a few times. The CDR3 nucleotides read TGTGCCAGCAGTGAAGGACCGAAGGGCAATCAGCCCCAGCATTTT. Amino acids: CASSEGPKGNQPQHF. The chain links TRBV2 to TRBJ1-5, with unresolved D. Germline CDR1 and CDR2: SNHLY and FYNNEI. The CDR3 is 15 amino acids. Trimming shortened V by 1 base and J by 2 bases, and 9 bases separated the two germline ends.

The rearrangement links TRBV6-2 or TRBV6-3 to TRBJ1-1; the match to TRBD1 covers 8 bases. This CDR3 spans 14 amino acids. The ends lost 9 bases at V and 2 bases at J; junction bases unmatched: 8. Germline-derived CDR1 and CDR2 are MNHEY and SVGEGT. The chain's CDR3 is CASRGQEFNTEAFF. DNA of the CDR3: TGTGCCAGTAGGGGACAGGAGTTCAACACTGAAGCTTTCTTT.

The rearrangement links TRBV20-1 to TRBJ2-2; 11 nucleotides line up with TRBD2. CDR1 and CDR2 from the germline V gene are DFQATT and SNEGSKA (reference sequence). The CDR3 totals 22 residues. With V trimmed by 1 base and J by 6 bases, 25 bases remained unmatched. The CDR3 DNA reads TGCAGTGCTAGAGTTCGCAGGATGGGAGGCCCCGGACTAGCGGGTATCCCCGGGGAGCTGTTTTTT. Translating gives CSARVRRMGGPGLAGIPGELFF.

The genes are TRBV7-9 and TRBJ2-2, with D perhaps TRBD2 (5 bases). CDR1 SEHNR and CDR2 FQNEAQ come from the germline V gene (reference sequence). The CDR3 loop spans 15 amino acids. Trimming took 0 bases from V and 6 from J, leaving 11 bases between them. The DNA of the CDR3 is TGTGCCAGCAGCTTAGCGCTTGTCGGGGCCGGGGAGCTGTTTTTT. Its protein product is CASSLALVGAGELFF.

The J gene is TRBJ2-3, the V gene TRBV30; TRBD1 matches 11 bases. The length of the CDR3 is 16 residues. V dropped 6 bases and J dropped 4; count of bases not matched to a gene: 12. Germline values: CDR1 GTSNPN, CDR2 SVGIG (reference sequence). CDR3: CACTKGGGQGADTQYF. The CDR3 DNA reads TGTGCCTGCACAAAGGGTGGGGGACAGGGGGCAGATACGCAGTATTTT.

This clonotype has only one observation. The chain is built from TRBV23-1 and TRBJ2-7; D perhaps matches TRBD2 (6 bases). TRBV23-1 is identified as an open reading frame with a role that is uncertain. The germline V and J ends were trimmed by 1 base and 0 bases, with 13 bases remaining between them. This CDR3 comprises 16 residues. The chain's CDR3 is CASSQFRRGRSYEQYF. Written as DNA, the CDR3 is TGCGCCAGCAGTCAATTCCGGAGGGGACGCTCCTACGAGCAGTACTTC.

This chain uses TRBV5-1 with TRBJ1-1; TRBD1 matches 7 bases. V dropped 4 bases and J dropped 5; count of bases not matched to a gene: 8. The CDR3 runs 14 residues. Germline V gene sequence: CDR1 SGHRS, CDR2 YFSETQ. The DNA of the CDR3 is TGCGCCAGCAGCCAACAGGGGAAGGGGACTGAAGCTTTCTTT. It codes for CASSQQGKGTEAFF.